This record covers a single TCR beta chain. This sample was taken from a study of memory CD8 T cells in hepatitis C reinfection. The overall study: A couple of donors resolved primary infection, then developed chronic reinfection. Peak reinfection sampling occurred 3 to 8 weeks after detected reinfection.

Sequencing was performed with immunoSEQ multiplex PCR; in TCRdb, only in-frame clones are kept and a portion is missing. The table lists roughly 43,000 clones, roughly 90% of them singletons. Time point: peak reinfection, 3 to 8 weeks after reinfection detection. No in vitro expansion preceded TCR sequencing of the sorted cells. A couple of donors provided sorted CD3+ CD8+ CD45RO- naive CD8 T cells at all three reinfection time points. Sequencing used naive CD8+ T cells sorted from blood. This clonotype originated in a man between 18 and 29 years old with hepatitis C virus infection.

DNA of the CDR3: TGCGCCAGCAGTCATCTGGACAGAAGCTCCTATAATTCACCCCTCCACTTT. Its protein is CASSHLDRSSYNSPLHF. The chain is built from TRBV23-1 and TRBJ1-6; the D gene is possibly TRBD1 (6 bases). TRBV23-1 is reported as an ORF; its role is uncertain. The V and J ends lost 3 bases and 0 bases respectively, with 12 bases between them. The CDR3 length is 17 residues.